This T cell receptor beta chain was sequenced for a study of early stage breast cancer tumors. On the study more broadly: Eight ER+/PR+/HER2- tumors were invasive ductal; a few were invasive lobular.

V was shortened by 1 base and J by 10 bases, with 10 bases between the two germline ends. CDR1 is SGHAT and CDR2 is FQDESV in the germline V gene (reference sequence). This CDR3 region has 12 residues. About this clone: Antigen specificity is unknown.

Study-wide results and limits: Functional markers like CD4, CD8 and FOXP3 were missed in bulk sequencing. Most shared enriched TCRB sequences were commonly generated ones.

Each sample had two DNA replicates, approximately 0.49 ug blood or roughly 1.4 ug tissue. Generated by immunoSEQ multiplex PCR, the TCRdb table keeps only in-frame clones and is missing some. The data contain about 48,000 clones, 75% to 85% of them singletons. The V gene is TRBV11-1, the J gene TRBJ2-5, with D possibly matching TRBD1 (5 bases). The specimen sequenced was blood. The receptor's source is a person aged 50-59 years with breast cancer. The CDR3 sequence is CASSLEKQVQYF. The CDR3, as DNA: TGTGCCAGCAGCTTAGAGAAACAGGTCCAGTACTTC.